The sequence of this TCR beta chain was determined in a study of shared clonotypes between healthy human individuals. Trimming cost V 4 bases and J 7 bases, with 8 bases left between them. CDR3 length: 12 residues. Germline assignment: CDR1 MNHEY and CDR2 SMNVEV (reference sequence). The naive CD8 fraction comprised CD45RO-negative cells positively selected for CCR7 and excluded terminally differentiated effector memory CD45RA+ cells. TCRdb's table, derived via immunoSEQ multiplex PCR, lists solely in-frame clones and lacks some. The sample contains roughly 2,000,000 clones, 93% of which appear only once.

The source is a man aged 18-30 years in good health. Some clones in this sample may be carry-over from other donors' samples. Sequences were obtained from naive CD8+ T cells from PBMCs. The rearrangement links TRBV27 to TRBJ2-1; the D is unclear. CDR3: CASSWGRNEQFF. For the CDR3, the DNA is TGTGCCAGCAGTTGGGGAAGGAATGAGCAGTTCTTC.